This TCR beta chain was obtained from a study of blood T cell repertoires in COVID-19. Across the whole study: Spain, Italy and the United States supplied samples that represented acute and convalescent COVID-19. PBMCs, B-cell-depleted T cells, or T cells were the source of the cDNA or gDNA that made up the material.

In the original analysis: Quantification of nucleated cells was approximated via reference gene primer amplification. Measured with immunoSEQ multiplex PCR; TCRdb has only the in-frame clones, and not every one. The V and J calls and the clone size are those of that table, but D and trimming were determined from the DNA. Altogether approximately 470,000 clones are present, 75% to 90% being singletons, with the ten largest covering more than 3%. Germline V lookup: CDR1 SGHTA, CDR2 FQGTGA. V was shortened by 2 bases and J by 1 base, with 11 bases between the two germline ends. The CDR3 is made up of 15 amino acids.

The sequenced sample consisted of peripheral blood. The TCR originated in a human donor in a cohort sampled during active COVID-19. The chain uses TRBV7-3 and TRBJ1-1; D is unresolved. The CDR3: CASSLGPPPNTEAFF. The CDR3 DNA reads TGTGCCAGCAGCTTAGGCCCGCCCCCGAACACTGAAGCTTTCTTT. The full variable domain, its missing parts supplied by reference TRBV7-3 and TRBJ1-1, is GAGVSQTPSNKVTEKGKYVELRCDPISGHTALYWYRQSLGQGPEFLIYFQGTGAADDSGLPNDRFFAVRPEGSVSTLKIQRTERGDSAVYLCASSLGPPPNTEAFFGQGTRLTVV.